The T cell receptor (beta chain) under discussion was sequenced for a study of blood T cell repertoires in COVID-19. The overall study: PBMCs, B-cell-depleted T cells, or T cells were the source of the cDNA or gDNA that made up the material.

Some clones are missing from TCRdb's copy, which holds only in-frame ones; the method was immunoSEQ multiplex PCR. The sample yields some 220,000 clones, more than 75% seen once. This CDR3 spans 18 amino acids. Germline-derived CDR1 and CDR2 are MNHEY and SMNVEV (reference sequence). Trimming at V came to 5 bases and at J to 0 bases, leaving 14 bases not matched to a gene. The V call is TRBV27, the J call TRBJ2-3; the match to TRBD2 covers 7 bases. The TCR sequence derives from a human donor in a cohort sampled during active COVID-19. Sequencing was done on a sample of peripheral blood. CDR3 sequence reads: CASSPLLPAGTSTDTQYF. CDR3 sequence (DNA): TGTGCCAGCAGTCCCCTACTACCAGCGGGGACTAGCACAGATACGCAGTATTTT.